A single sample is the source of the 10 T cell receptor beta chains below, sequenced in a study of healthy donors' naive CD4 and CD8 T cells. Starting from about 0.45 ug of total RNA, TCR libraries were made with linear amplification. Each CDR3 protein gets one entry after TCRdb re-called the reads with MiXCR. The table lists approximately 200,000 distinct CDR3 sequences, nearly 75% of them singletons, with 2.3% in the top ten. The sequencing input was naive CD4+ and CD8+ T cells sorted from blood, pooled from several donors. The receptors come from a pool of human donors in good health; the sample pools cells from several healthy donors.

The J gene is TRBJ2-7, the V gene TRBV4-3; D tentatively fits TRBD1 or TRBD2 (6 bases each). V lost 3 bases and J 1 base, leaving 16 bases between the germline ends. Looked up from germline, CDR1 is LGHNA and CDR2 is YSLEER. The CDR3 runs 16 residues. CDR3 in DNA: TGCGCCAGCAGCCAGGACCGGCGGGACACGTCCTACGAGCAGTACTTC. This sequence encodes CASSQDRRDTSYEQYF.

This clonotype came up a few times. This chain connects TRBV29-1 to TRBJ1-2, with 7 bases fitting TRBD1. Looked up from germline, CDR1 is SQVTM and CDR2 is ANQGSEA. With V trimmed by 5 bases and J by 2 bases, 2 bases remained unmatched. The length of the CDR3 is 12 residues. The DNA for the CDR3 is TGCAGCGTTCTGGGACAGAACTATGGCTACACCTTC. This codes for CSVLGQNYGYTF.

The chain combines TRBV6-4 with TRBJ1-1; no clear D gene. Germline CDR1 and CDR2: MRHNA and SNTAGT. CDR3 length: 13 residues. Trimming stripped 6 bases from V and 0 bases from J, with 8 bases between. The CDR3 DNA reads TGTGCCAGCAGCCAGGTGGTGAACACTGAAGCTTTCTTT. Its protein product is CASSQVVNTEAFF.

V is TRBV29-1 and J is TRBJ2-5, with 8 bases matching TRBD2. The J segment lost 5 bases and the V segment lost 1 base, leaving 6 bases of the junction unmatched. Germline loops: CDR1 SQVTM, CDR2 ANQGSEA. The CDR3 loop spans 14 amino acids. The CDR3 protein is CSVEGPGGVETQYF. In nucleotides, the CDR3 is TGCAGCGTTGAAGGGCCGGGAGGGGTTGAGACCCAGTACTTC.

A few counts support this clonotype. The chain joins TRBV30 to TRBJ2-1; D uncertain. The germline V and J ends were trimmed by 1 base and 7 bases, with 5 bases remaining between them. CDR1 is GTSNPN, CDR2 SVGIG, per germline (reference sequence). The CDR3 has 11 amino acids. CDR3 loop: CAWSGGNEQFF. CDR3 nucleotides: TGTGCCTGGAGTGGTGGGAATGAGCAGTTCTTC.

This clonotype was seen more than once but under ten times. The gene calls are TRBV29-1 and TRBJ2-7, with D perhaps TRBD2 (5 bases). Germline loops: CDR1 SQVTM, CDR2 ANQGSEA. The CDR3 runs 15 residues. V was shortened by 5 bases and J by 2 bases, with 19 bases between the two germline ends. The CDR3 DNA sequence: TGCAGCGTTCTGGGGTCAGGTCTGACTACCTACGAGCAGTACTTC. This translates into CSVLGSGLTTYEQYF.

CDR3 loop: CASSYSRLEGTEAFF. The DNA for the CDR3 is TGTGCCAGCAGTTACTCGCGACTGGAGGGCACTGAAGCTTTCTTT. The rearrangement links TRBV6-1 to TRBJ1-1; D unclear. Germline V CDR1 and CDR2: MNHNS, SASEGT. The ends were cut back, 5 bases at V and 4 bases at J, with 17 bases in the middle. CDR3 size: 15 residues.

V is TRBV5-6 and J is TRBJ2-2; 9 bases are shared with TRBD1. Germline lookup yields CDR1 SGHDT and CDR2 YYEEEE. V was clipped by 0 bases and J by 6 bases; unmatched bases: 18. The CDR3 loop spans 20 amino acids. The CDR3 sequence: CASSLAFVSGWTGEPGELFF. CDR3 DNA sequence: TGTGCCAGCAGCTTGGCTTTCGTAAGTGGATGGACAGGGGAGCCCGGGGAGCTGTTTTTT. The variable domain in full, with the rest retrieved from reference TRBV5-6 and TRBJ2-2, is DAGVTQSPTHLIKTRGQQVTLRCSPKSGHDTVSWYQQALGQGPQFIFQYYEEEERQRGNFPDRFSGHQFPNYSSELNVNALLLGDSALYLCASSLAFVSGWTGEPGELFFGEGSRLTVL.

This clonotype was seen a handful of times. The V and J genes are TRBV6-1 and TRBJ2-7, with 8 nucleotides matching TRBD1. Trimming took 1 base from V and 11 from J; bases not matched to a gene: 7. Germline CDR1 is MNHNS and CDR2 is SASEGT. The CDR3 spans 13 residues. CDR3 sequence reads: CASSEGGQAIEYF. The DNA for the CDR3 is TGTGCCAGCAGTGAAGGGGGACAGGCCATTGAGTACTTC.

The chain combines TRBV27 with TRBJ2-3; D gene ambiguous. CDR1 MNHEY and CDR2 SMNVEV come from the germline V gene (reference sequence). The CDR3 runs 12 residues. V was trimmed by 4 bases and J by 2 bases, leaving 4 bases between them. Written as DNA, the CDR3 is TGTGCCAGCAGTTCTCCCACAGATACGCAGTATTTT. It specifies CASSSPTDTQYF.